This TCR beta chain was identified during a study of TIL therapy for anti-PD-1-resistant metastatic lung cancer (dated by TCRdb to the early 2020s). For the study in its entirety: Before any PD-1/PD-L1 blockade was given, tumors were harvested, nivolumab was then administered, and patients who progressed went on to receive lymphodepletion, an infusion of expanded TIL, and IL-2. A median age of around 56 years (range about 38-85) and a median tumor PD-L1 proportion score of 6% were recorded among enrolled patients. The cohort was composed predominantly of lung adenocarcinoma, with a few EGFR-mutant and two ALK-rearranged tumors included, and half of patients were identified as current or former smokers. Across the cohort, whole-exome sequencing showed a median non-synonymous tumor mutation burden of approximately 1.5 mutations per megabase. Tumor and peripheral blood T cell receptor beta sequencing was used to track clonotypes across tumor, expanded TIL product and serial blood samples.

Note on this clone: Its cognate antigen has yet to be identified. Base quality data are lacking; no much larger clone is found one base away.

Including cysteine and phenylalanine, the CDR3 has 14 amino acids. Of all the DNA, just the CDR3 is kept, 42 bases in frame from base 1. The germline V gene provides CDR1 SGHRS and CDR2 YFSETQ. V ends up 5 bases short and J 5 bases short, with an unmatched junction base count of 7. TCR beta CDR3 regions were amplified from genomic DNA by bias-controlled multiplex PCR with the immunoSEQ v3 hsTCRB kit. The TCR libraries were sequenced on an Illumina NextSeq 500 to approximately 2 million read pairs for survey level or 5-6 million read pairs for deep level. Per the authors' processing: V, D and J genes were assigned, non-productive sequences were removed, and clonality was reported by immunoSEQ Analyzer software. To compare repertoires between infused TIL and blood, productive Simpson clonality was used along with the Morisita overlap index of productive TRB rearrangements. Absolute clonotype counts in blood were estimated by multiplying the lymphocyte count by the CD3+ fraction and by the productive frequency of the clone. Imported from immuneACCESS, the table was reduced by TCRdb to in-frame sequences with V and J called. These copies leave out some clones; in studies compared against another copy, an unresolved V gene accounts for under half, and the cause of the remainder is not known. From that table come the V and J calls and clone size; the DNA was used to work out D and trimming. The sample has 20,000 to 25,000 clones on record, about 70% of them singletons. The biggest ten clones account for 1.5% to 2% of the sample.

Study-wide findings and limitations: Because the cohort was highly selected, with more treatment-naive, never-smoker and oncogene-addicted patients than is typical, generalizability is limited. Infused TIL clonotypes partially replaced the baseline peripheral repertoire then decayed over months, with no apparent association between persistence and response. The study protocol defined all tumor marker inferences as exploratory.

The meaning of the sample's time point label: pre-treatment sample, taken before nivolumab and TIL therapy. Adults with stage 4 NSCLC were enrolled in a dual-center phase I trial from late 2017 to early 2020. The samples were drawn from an open-label, single-arm phase I trial testing tumor-infiltrating lymphocyte therapy combined with nivolumab in advanced non-small cell lung cancer. Blood mononuclear cells from EDTA tubes were separated on a Ficoll gradient and snap-frozen as pellets, and DNA was extracted from the cells using a Qiagen mini-prep kit. The sample was blood, taken at baseline. This receptor was identified in a person between 25 and 79 years old with non-small cell lung cancer. The V and J genes are TRBV5-1 and TRBJ2-5; 9 middle bases align to TRBD1. The encoded CDR3 is CASRMTGGQETQYF. The sequence in DNA is TGCGCCAGCAGGATGACAGGGGGTCAGGAGACCCAGTACTTC.